This T cell receptor beta chain appears in the sequencing data of a study of cytomegalovirus exposure and HLA in healthy donors. Remarks on this clone: Its specificity is not known.

Samples came from healthy bone marrow donors. The PCR employed 60 Vbeta primers together with 13 Jbeta primers. Clones were read by immunoSEQ multiplex PCR, and TCRdb kept only the in-frame ones, dropping some. The sample has some 200,000 clones, roughly a tenth seen once; the top ten hold over 1%. Study results and caveats: CMV serostatus was the only recorded immune exposure for donors. Presence/absence analyses treated sequencing depth as roughly uniform across donors.

Germline lookup yields CDR1 SQVTM and CDR2 ANQGSEA. The CDR3 spans 13 residues. V shed 6 bases and J 1 base; nucleotides not matched to a gene: 5. Sequences were obtained from PBMCs. This rearrangement joins TRBV29-1 to TRBJ1-1; 7 bases are a match to TRBD1. The TCR originated in a woman aged 25 to 39 in good health and CMV-seropositive. In DNA form, the CDR3 reads TGCAGCGTCCGGAGGGGGCGGAACACTGAAGCTTTCTTT. It specifies CSVRRGRNTEAFF.